This T cell receptor (beta chain) was captured by sequencing in a study of blood T cell repertoires in COVID-19. On the study more broadly: Italy, Spain and the United States were the sources of the convalescent and acute COVID-19 samples. T cells, B-cell-depleted T cells, or PBMCs supplied cDNA or gDNA.

V was clipped by 7 bases and J by 5 bases; unmatched bases: 14. Germline-derived CDR1 and CDR2 are SQVTM and ANQGSEA. CDR3 length equals 15 residues. Sequencing used immunoSEQ multiplex PCR; TCRdb keeps in-frame clones, though not all of them. There are about 260,000 clones in the sample; 70% to 90% occur only once, and approximately 5.3% lies in the top ten. The sequence was collected from a woman aged 55-70 years with COVID-19, enrolled during active disease. The V call is TRBV29-1, the J call TRBJ1-1; 9 positions agree with TRBD1. Sequencing was done on a sample of peripheral blood. DNA for the CDR3: TGCAGCGCCCTATCAAGAGACAGGGGGTATACTGAAGCTTTCTTT. Its translation is CSALSRDRGYTEAFF.